Presented here are 22 T cell receptor beta chains from one specimen sequenced in a study of T cells and Merkel cell carcinoma outcomes. Generated by immunoSEQ multiplex PCR, the TCRdb table keeps only in-frame clones and is missing some. The repertoire holds about 15,000 clones, with roughly 81% as singletons. The sample was tumor tissue from Merkel cell carcinoma. Receptors were obtained from a human donor with Merkel cell carcinoma.

The genes are TRBV5-1 and TRBJ1-1, with TRBD1 identical over 8 bases. The germline gives CDR1 SGHRS, CDR2 YFSETQ. This CDR3 is 16 amino acids long. V shed 2 bases, J shed 0 bases, and the junction held 6 bases outside the gene matches. The CDR3 loop is CASSFQGADMNTEAFF. The CDR3 DNA follows: TGCGCCAGCAGCTTTCAGGGGGCGGATATGAACACTGAAGCTTTCTTT.

The chain is built from TRBV4-1 and TRBJ1-5, with 7 bases identical to TRBD1. V gave up 2 bases and J gave up 1 base; unmatched junction bases: 5. Germline-derived CDR1 and CDR2 are MGHRA and YSYEKL. The CDR3 sequence is 16 residues long. The CDR3 DNA is TGCGCCAGCAGCCAAATCTTGACAGGGAGCAATCAGCCCCAGCATTTT. Protein: CASSQILTGSNQPQHF.

The chain recombines TRBV28 with TRBJ1-2, with D possibly TRBD1 on 5 matching bases. The V end was cut by 8 bases, the J end by 4 bases, with 11 bases between. Germline V gene data show CDR1 as MDHEN and CDR2 as SYDVKM. This CDR3 region has 12 residues. The CDR3 bases are TGTGCCAGCCGTTCCGGGGGCTATGGCTACACCTTC. This sequence encodes CASRSGGYGYTF.

The chain has TRBV27 and TRBJ2-7, with a tentative D call TRBD2 (5 bases). Germline assignment: CDR1 MNHEY and CDR2 SMNVEV (reference sequence). The V and J ends lost 5 bases and 1 base respectively, with 6 bases between them. The CDR3 runs 12 residues. The CDR3 DNA sequence: TGTGCCAGCAGTGGACTTTCCTACGAGCAGTACTTC. Protein: CASSGLSYEQYF.

J is TRBJ2-1 and V is TRBV6-5; D call uncertain. This CDR3 spans 13 amino acids. Between the trimmed V and J ends, which lost 2 bases and 10 bases, there was a span of 12 bases. CDR1 MNHEY and CDR2 SVGAGI come from the germline V gene. The chain's CDR3 is CASSYPDGWEQFF. CDR3 coding DNA: TGTGCCAGCAGTTACCCCGACGGGTGGGAGCAGTTCTTC.

V usage is TRBV5-1 and J usage is TRBJ1-1; D not certain. The CDR3 is 14 residues long. The germline V gene has CDR1 SGHRS and CDR2 YFSETQ. V dropped 3 bases and J dropped 1 base, with 10 bases sitting between them. CDR3 sequence reads: CASSSLDGNTEAFF. The CDR3 DNA sequence: TGCGCCAGCAGCTCCTTGGACGGGAACACTGAAGCTTTCTTT.

The genes are TRBV7-3 and TRBJ1-4; D is perhaps TRBD1 (6 bases). V was clipped by 5 bases and J by 5 bases, with 15 bases between them. CDR1 SGHTA and CDR2 FQGTGA come from the germline V gene. The CDR3 totals 15 residues. The CDR3 region has the DNA TGTGCCAGCAGCCCAGGGGTCCAGCCAAATGAAAAACTGTTTTTT. As protein: CASSPGVQPNEKLFF.

Turning to this clone: Relative to the germline gene, one junction end is altered; a read error may explain this. This same CDR3 is encoded by further DNA sequences in the sample. This chain uses TRBV11-2 with TRBJ1-6; D is ambiguous. The CDR3 covers 13 residues. Germline CDR1 is SGHAT and CDR2 is FQNNGV. Written as DNA, the CDR3 is TGTGCCAGCAGCAGGGAGGATAGATCACCTCTCCACTTT. Residues: CASSREDRSPLHF. The full variable domain, with the rest looked up from reference TRBV11-2 and TRBJ1-6, is EAGVAQSPRYKIIEKRQSVAFWCNPISGHATLYWYQQILGQGPKLLIQFQNNGVVDDSQLPKDRFSAERLKGVDSTLKIQPAKLEDSAVYLCASSREDRSPLHFGNGTRLTVT.

This chain's CDR3 is CASSQEPRYEQYF. Written as DNA, the CDR3 is TGTGCCAGCAGCCAAGAGCCCCGCTACGAGCAGTACTTC. The chain couples TRBV16 to TRBJ2-7; the D is unclear. The V gene's germline CDR1 is KGHSY and CDR2 FQNENV. The CDR3 spans 13 residues. V was shortened by 2 bases and J by 3 bases, with 8 bases between the two germline ends.

This chain uses TRBV27 with TRBJ1-1, with D unclear. The CDR3 length is 12 residues. Germline V CDR1 and CDR2: MNHEY, SMNVEV (reference sequence). V shed 8 bases and J shed 1 base, with 8 bases lying between them. The CDR3 DNA reads TGTGCCAGCGGACGCTGGAACACTGAAGCTTTCTTT. Translated, it gives CASGRWNTEAFF.

CDR3 sequence (DNA): TGCAGTGCTAACTGGGGAAACACCATATATTTT. This sequence encodes CSANWGNTIYF. This chain connects TRBV20-1 to TRBJ1-3; D remains ambiguous. Trimming took 4 bases from V and 4 from J, leaving 5 bases between them. From germline, CDR1 is DFQATT and CDR2 SNEGSKA (reference sequence). The CDR3 contains 11 residues.

J is TRBJ1-2 and V is TRBV5-4, with D unresolved. This CDR3 is 15 amino acids long. Germline V CDR1 and CDR2: SGHNT, YYREEE (reference sequence). V lost 2 bases and J lost 6, with 17 bases in between. The CDR3 DNA is TGTGCCAGCAGCTTCCCCCAAGCGACCGGGGATGGCTACACCTTC. This gives the protein CASSFPQATGDGYTF.

The chain combines TRBV28 with TRBJ1-4; D is perhaps TRBD1 (5 bases). Germline CDR1 and CDR2: MDHEN and SYDVKM. V lost 2 bases and J 2 bases, leaving 12 bases between the germline ends. The CDR3 runs to 16 residues. In nucleotides, the CDR3 is TGTGCCAGCAGTTTAGGGGGGATGGGCACTAATGAAAAACTGTTTTTT. This gives the protein CASSLGGMGTNEKLFF.

This clone appeared once. The rearrangement uses TRBV12-5 and TRBJ2-1, with D perhaps given as TRBD1 or TRBD2 (5 bases each). Between the trimmed V and J ends, which lost 3 bases and 9 bases, there was a span of 12 bases. CDR1 and CDR2 from the germline V gene are LGHNT and FRNRAP. CDR3 length: 13 residues. The CDR3 loop is CASGFAGSSEQFF. CDR3 in DNA: TGTGCTAGTGGTTTCGCAGGGAGTAGTGAGCAGTTCTTC.

V gene TRBV23-1 combines with J gene TRBJ2-7, with TRBD1 matching over 11 bases. TRBV23-1 is classed as an ORF, of uncertain function. The CDR3 totals 15 residues. With 2 bases clipped from V and 5 bases from J, the junction kept 5 bases outside the gene matches. This CDR3 reads CASSQADRGPHEQYF. CDR3 in DNA: TGCGCCAGCAGTCAAGCGGACAGGGGGCCCCACGAGCAGTACTTC.

The chain links TRBV4-1 to TRBJ2-3, with D maybe TRBD2 (5 bases). Germline CDR1 and CDR2: MGHRA and YSYEKL. The CDR3 is made up of 17 amino acids. Between the trimmed V and J ends, which lost 0 bases and 0 bases, there was a span of 13 bases. CDR3 loop: CASSQDLGLSSTDTQYF. The CDR3 region has the DNA TGCGCCAGCAGCCAAGATCTTGGACTTTCTAGCACAGATACGCAGTATTTT.

J is TRBJ1-1 and V is TRBV6-6, with 9 bases matching TRBD1. V was pared by 5 bases and J by 4 bases, with 11 bases of the junction left unmatched. CDR3 length: 16 amino acids. Germline values: CDR1 MNHNY, CDR2 SVGAGI (reference sequence). In DNA, the CDR3 is TGTGCCAGCAGTCTCCGGGACAGGGTCCTCCTCACTGAAGCTTTCTTT. This sequence encodes CASSLRDRVLLTEAFF.

The chain carries TRBV6-1 and TRBJ1-2; the D gene is possibly TRBD1 (6 bases). Germline lookup yields CDR1 MNHNS and CDR2 SASEGT. The V and J ends lost 2 bases and 14 bases respectively, with 12 bases between them. The CDR3 sequence is 11 residues long. DNA of the CDR3: TGTGCCAGCAGTGAATTGCGGGGGGCGACCTTC. The encoded protein is CASSELRGATF.

This chain joins TRBV5-1 and TRBJ2-3; 8 bases are shared with TRBD2. The length of the CDR3 is 20 residues. V was clipped by 6 bases and J by 3 bases; unmatched bases: 24. Germline CDR1 and CDR2: SGHRS and YFSETQ. Here the CDR3 reads CASMVSAGGPFGRVTDTQYF. DNA for the CDR3: TGCGCCAGCATGGTATCGGCGGGGGGCCCTTTCGGCCGTGTAACAGATACGCAGTATTTT.

The chain combines TRBV27 with TRBJ2-3; 10 bases agree with TRBD2. The CDR3 is made up of 16 amino acids. Germline CDR1 is MNHEY and CDR2 is SMNVEV (reference sequence). The J segment lost 6 bases and the V segment lost 4 bases, leaving 10 bases of the junction unmatched. In nucleotides, the CDR3 is TGTGCCAGCAGTTCCGGACTAGCGGAGGGAGTGGATACGCAGTATTTT. It specifies CASSSGLAEGVDTQYF.

The chain employs TRBV9 and TRBJ2-4; no clear D. Trimming took off 0 bases at V and 0 bases at J, with 7 bases between the two ends. Germline lookup yields CDR1 SGDLS and CDR2 YYNGEE. CDR3 length: 15 amino acids. The CDR3, as DNA: TGTGCCAGCAGCGTAGACCCGGGAGCCAAAAACATTCAGTACTTC. Protein product: CASSVDPGAKNIQYF.

The V call is TRBV9, the J call TRBJ2-2, with 7 bases fitting TRBD2. V lost 4 bases, J lost 7 bases, and 13 bases stayed unmatched. The CDR3 spans 16 residues. CDR1 is SGDLS, CDR2 YYNGEE, per germline. CDR3 in amino acids: CASSRASGGGIGELFF. CDR3 bases: TGTGCCAGCAGCAGAGCTAGCGGAGGAGGGATCGGGGAGCTGTTTTTT.